The 27 T cell receptor beta chains below were found in one sample sequenced in a study of CD8 T cells in ankylosing spondylitis. TCRdb re-derived calls from the 5' RACE reads in MiXCR, one entry per CDR3 protein. Found here are tens of thousands of distinct CDR3 sequences, roughly 6.1% of them singletons; the top ten hold approximately 4.5%. Material: synovial fluid, either unsorted or a sorted T cell fraction (not recorded which). Source of these receptors: a male donor with ankylosing spondylitis.

This clonotype was counted at least ten times. J is TRBJ2-2 and V is TRBV4-2, with 10 bases fitting TRBD1. The CDR3 contains 19 residues. V lost 7 bases to trimming and J lost 0 bases; unmatched junction nucleotides: 14. CDR1 and CDR2 (germline): LGHNA, YNFKEQ. The CDR3 nucleotides are TGTGCCAGCAACCGAAACTCGGGACAGGGGCTATCGAACACCGGGGAGCTGTTTTTT. Protein sequence: CASNRNSGQGLSNTGELFF.

This clonotype was recorded at least ten times. V and J are TRBV29-1 and TRBJ2-4, with TRBD1 identical over 10 bases. Unmatched junction bases numbered 5, after V lost 6 bases and J lost 6 bases. This CDR3 has 13 residues. Germline values: CDR1 SQVTM, CDR2 ANQGSEA. Written as DNA, the CDR3 is TGCAGCGTAAGGGGACAGGGGTCAAACATTCAGTACTTC. It encodes CSVRGQGSNIQYF. The full variable domain, completed using reference TRBV29-1 and TRBJ2-4, is SAVISQKPSRDICQRGTSLTIQCQVDSQVTMMFWYRQQPGQSLTLIATANQGSEATYESGFVIDKFPISRPNLTFSTLTVSNMSPEDSSIYLCSVRGQGSNIQYFGAGTRLSVL.

V usage is TRBV20-1 and J usage is TRBJ2-1; D is unclear. This CDR3 has 15 amino acids. Germline V lookup: CDR1 DFQATT, CDR2 SNEGSKA (reference sequence). Deletions cut 7 bases from V and 0 bases from J, with 16 bases between. The CDR3 DNA is TGCAGTGGTACTTTAGACCCCAGCTCCTACAATGAGCAGTTCTTC. It specifies CSGTLDPSSYNEQFF.

The chain uses TRBV20-1 and TRBJ1-5; D gene unclear. Germline CDR1 and CDR2: DFQATT and SNEGSKA (reference sequence). With 0 bases removed from V and 6 bases from J, the gap between germline ends came to 9 bases. The CDR3 is 13 residues long. CDR3 sequence (DNA): TGCAGTGCTAGAGACTCTGATTTTCAGCCCCAGCATTTT. It is translated as CSARDSDFQPQHF.

There are many counts of this clonotype. The chain couples TRBV9 to TRBJ2-1; the match to TRBD1 covers 8 bases. The germline V gene has CDR1 SGDLS and CDR2 YYNGEE. The CDR3 length is 16 residues. V lost 4 bases, J lost 4 bases, and 10 bases stayed unmatched. The CDR3 sequence is CASSYRDRRVYNEQFF. The CDR3 DNA follows: TGTGCCAGCAGCTACCGGGACAGGCGTGTATACAATGAGCAGTTCTTC.

This clonotype was seen repeatedly, ten times or more. This chain connects TRBV4-2 to TRBJ2-1, with D possibly matching TRBD2 (6 bases). Germline V gene lookup returns CDR1 LGHNA and CDR2 YNFKEQ. This CDR3 has 16 residues. With 3 bases removed from V and 4 bases from J, the gap between germline ends came to 16 bases. CDR3 bases: TGTGCCAGCAGCCACGGAACGAGCGGGCAGTACAATGAGCAGTTCTTC. Encoded protein: CASSHGTSGQYNEQFF.

This clonotype appeared a few times. This chain joins TRBV20-1 and TRBJ2-3, with TRBD2 identical over 11 bases. The CDR3 totals 14 residues. V shed 4 bases, J shed 4 bases, and the junction held 4 bases outside the gene matches. Germline CDR1 reads DFQATT; CDR2 reads SNEGSKA (reference sequence). This CDR3 is CSATGLAAADTQYF. CDR3 coding DNA: TGCAGTGCTACGGGACTAGCGGCGGCAGATACGCAGTATTTT.

This clonotype was detected many times. The chain carries TRBV3-1 and TRBJ2-1; 16 positions agree with TRBD2. Germline CDR1 is LGHDT and CDR2 is YNNKEL (reference sequence). The CDR3 is 18 amino acids. Losses at the gene ends were 1 base for V and 8 bases for J; bases not matched to a gene: 8. CDR3 in DNA: TGTGCCAGCAGCCAAGCGGGACTAGCGGGAGGGCCCTCCTATGAGCAGTTCTTC. This sequence encodes CASSQAGLAGGPSYEQFF.

This clonotype was seen repeatedly, ten times or more. CDR3 residues: CASRVSGETQYF. CDR3 coding DNA: TGCGCCAGCAGGGTTTCAGGAGAGACCCAGTACTTC. V gene TRBV5-1 combines with J gene TRBJ2-5; no reliable D call. Per the germline V gene, CDR1 is SGHRS and CDR2 is YFSETQ. V was shortened by 5 bases and J by 4 bases, with 9 bases between the two germline ends. The CDR3 spans 12 residues.

This clonotype was observed a handful of times. The V and J genes are TRBV5-8 and TRBJ2-7, with 8 bases lining up with TRBD1. The trim removed 0 bases at V and 5 bases at J, leaving 4 bases unmatched. The germline V gene encodes CDR1 SGHTS and CDR2 YDEGEE. This CDR3 is 14 amino acids long. CDR3 sequence reads: CASSLGQGFDEQYF. The CDR3 DNA follows: TGTGCCAGCAGCTTGGGACAGGGGTTTGACGAGCAGTACTTC.

This clonotype was recorded many times. This sequence joins TRBV20-1 and TRBJ2-4; a possible D gene is TRBD1 (6 bases). The germline V and J ends were trimmed by 7 bases and 3 bases, with 7 bases remaining between them. This CDR3 contains 11 residues. Germline CDR1 is DFQATT and CDR2 is SNEGSKA (reference sequence). CDR3 loop: CSVGGKNIQYF. The CDR3 DNA sequence: TGCAGTGTAGGGGGCAAAAACATTCAGTACTTC.

The chain employs TRBV28 and TRBJ1-1; D gene uncertain. In germline, CDR1 is MDHEN, CDR2 SYDVKM. The germline V and J ends were trimmed by 10 bases and 0 bases, with 12 bases remaining between them. There are 13 residues in the CDR3. The CDR3 DNA sequence: TGTGCCATCGGGGTGGGGATGAACACTGAAGCTTTCTTT. The encoded protein is CAIGVGMNTEAFF.

This clonotype was counted a few times. The CDR3 sequence: CASSRGRTDTQYF. DNA for the CDR3: TGCGCCAGCAGCCGAGGACGTACAGATACGCAGTATTTT. The gene calls are TRBV4-3 and TRBJ2-3; D is unresolved. The CDR3 is made up of 13 amino acids. Germline V CDR1 and CDR2: LGHNA, YSLEER. V dropped 4 bases and J dropped 3 bases, with 8 bases sitting between them.

In this sample, this clonotype turned up a few times. This chain joins TRBV3-1 and TRBJ2-7, with 14 bases lining up with TRBD2. The germline V gene has CDR1 LGHDT and CDR2 YNNKEL (reference sequence). This CDR3 is built from 16 residues. J gave up 1 base and V 3 bases, and 2 bases lay outside the gene matches. Here the CDR3 reads CASSQTSGRGSYEQYF. CDR3 coding DNA: TGTGCCAGCAGCCAGACTAGCGGGAGGGGGTCCTACGAGCAGTACTTC.

V gene TRBV2 combines with J gene TRBJ2-3; possibly TRBD1 for D (5 bases). V was trimmed by 2 bases and J by 3 bases, leaving 12 bases between them. This CDR3 is 15 amino acids long. CDR1 and CDR2 from the germline V gene are SNHLY and FYNNEI. As DNA, the CDR3 is TGTGCCAGCAGTGAACAGGGAAAGTTGACAGATACGCAGTATTTT. It is translated as CASSEQGKLTDTQYF.

This clonotype was picked up a small number of times. The CDR3 nucleotides are TGTGCCTGGAGTGTAGCGGGAGCAGGAGAGACCCAGTACTTC. Amino acids: CAWSVAGAGETQYF. The chain couples TRBV30 to TRBJ2-5; TRBD2 matches 8 bases. There are 14 residues in the CDR3. CDR1 is GTSNPN, CDR2 SVGIG, per germline (reference sequence). With 0 bases clipped from V and 4 bases from J, the junction kept 4 bases outside the gene matches.

The table lists this clonotype with a few counts. The chain is built from TRBV6-1 and TRBJ1-5; 7 bases are shared with TRBD1. Trimming removed 6 bases from V and 5 bases from J; junction bases left unmatched: 7. The CDR3 is 14 amino acids. The germline CDR1 and CDR2 sequences are MNHNS and SASEGT. CDR3 sequence: CASSRGWLDQPQHF. The CDR3 DNA follows: TGTGCCAGCAGCAGGGGGTGGTTGGATCAGCCCCAGCATTTT.

The chain combines TRBV11-3 with TRBJ2-1; 7 bases map to TRBD1. The CDR3 has 16 amino acids. Per germline, CDR1 SGHNT and CDR2 YENEEA. With V trimmed by 5 bases and J by 0 bases, 7 bases remained unmatched. CDR3 sequence reads: CASSPHGTVSYNEQFF. The CDR3 DNA reads as TGTGCCAGCAGCCCCCACGGGACAGTCTCCTACAATGAGCAGTTCTTC.

This clonotype was found many times. The genes are TRBV6-1 and TRBJ1-6; the D is unclear. The CDR3 spans 16 residues. Between the trimmed V and J ends, which lost 10 bases and 0 bases, there was a span of 16 bases. Germline CDR1 is MNHNS and CDR2 is SASEGT. CDR3 region: CATTRTASSYNSPLHF. The CDR3 DNA reads TGTGCCACCACTAGGACGGCGAGCTCCTATAATTCACCCCTCCACTTT.

This clonotype was seen at least ten times. The chain recombines TRBV5-1 with TRBJ2-1, with TRBD2 identical over 7 bases. The V segment lost 3 bases and the J segment 5 bases; nucleotides outside the gene matches: 2. In germline, CDR1 is SGHRS, CDR2 YFSETQ. The CDR3 is 13 residues long. This CDR3 reads CASSSGTNNEQFF. CDR3 bases: TGCGCCAGCAGCTCCGGGACTAACAATGAGCAGTTCTTC.

The chain carries TRBV28 and TRBJ1-1; the D is unclear. The V gene's germline CDR1 is MDHEN and CDR2 SYDVKM. V gave up 6 bases and J gave up 6 bases, with 8 bases separating them. The CDR3 has 11 residues. The CDR3 nucleotides read TGTGCCAGCAGCCCGCGACCTGAAGCTTTCTTT. The encoded protein is CASSPRPEAFF. Looking up the rest from reference TRBV28 and TRBJ1-1 gives the full variable domain: DVKVTQSSRYLVKRTGEKVFLECVQDMDHENMFWYRQDPGLGLRLIYFSYDVKMKEKGDIPEGYSVSREKKERFSLILESASTNQTSMYLCASSPRPEAFFGQGTRLTVV.

V gene TRBV7-9 combines with J gene TRBJ2-2; 8 nucleotides match TRBD2. The germline V gene has CDR1 SEHNR and CDR2 FQNEAQ (reference sequence). The V and J ends lost 6 bases and 0 bases, in that order; junction bases with no gene match: 3. The CDR3 sequence is 15 residues long. For the CDR3, the DNA is TGTGCCAGCAGAATTAGCGGGACGAACACCGGGGAGCTGTTTTTT. Its protein is CASRISGTNTGELFF.

This clonotype was detected many times. The chain couples TRBV20-1 to TRBJ2-7, with D possibly being TRBD2 (7 bases). The V gene's germline CDR1 is DFQATT and CDR2 SNEGSKA (reference sequence). The CDR3 has 16 residues. The V end was cut by 3 bases, the J end by 4 bases, with 22 bases between. The CDR3 sequence is CSARALRGRESYEQYF. The DNA for the CDR3 is TGCAGTGCTAGGGCCCTCCGGGGGCGGGAGTCTTACGAGCAGTACTTC.

This clonotype has just a few counts. This chain connects TRBV4-3 to TRBJ1-1; D is possibly TRBD1 (6 bases). The CDR3 runs to 13 residues. The V end lost 2 bases, the J end lost 10 bases, and 14 bases lay between the germline ends. Germline CDR1 and CDR2: LGHNA and YSLEER. The CDR3 DNA reads TGCGCCAGCAGCCAACCTGGGGGGGCTGGAGCTTTCTTT. It specifies CASSQPGGAGAFF.

This clonotype was seen many times. The chain employs TRBV3-1 and TRBJ1-2; 7 bases agree with TRBD1. Trimming removed 4 bases from V and 3 bases from J; junction bases left unmatched: 5. Germline values: CDR1 LGHDT, CDR2 YNNKEL (reference sequence). This CDR3 has 14 amino acids. CDR3 nucleotides: TGTGCCAGCAGCCTTCCCGGGACAGACTATGGCTACACCTTC. Translating gives CASSLPGTDYGYTF.

The chain recombines TRBV7-9 with TRBJ1-4; 9 bases align to TRBD1. Looked up from germline, CDR1 is SEHNR and CDR2 is FQNEAQ (reference sequence). The trim removed 8 bases at V and 5 bases at J, leaving 9 bases unmatched. The CDR3 sequence is 15 residues long. The CDR3 loop is CASADRTGENEKLFF. The CDR3 DNA follows: TGTGCCAGCGCCGACCGGACAGGGGAGAATGAAAAACTGTTTTTT.

The table lists this clonotype with many counts. The genes are TRBV29-1 and TRBJ2-7, with D maybe TRBD1 (6 bases). CDR3 length equals 13 residues. Trimming took off 6 bases at V and 0 bases at J, with 12 bases between the two ends. The germline gives CDR1 SQVTM, CDR2 ANQGSEA. The CDR3 DNA reads as TGCAGCGTGCGACGACAGGTCTCCTACGAGCAGTACTTC. Amino acids: CSVRRQVSYEQYF.